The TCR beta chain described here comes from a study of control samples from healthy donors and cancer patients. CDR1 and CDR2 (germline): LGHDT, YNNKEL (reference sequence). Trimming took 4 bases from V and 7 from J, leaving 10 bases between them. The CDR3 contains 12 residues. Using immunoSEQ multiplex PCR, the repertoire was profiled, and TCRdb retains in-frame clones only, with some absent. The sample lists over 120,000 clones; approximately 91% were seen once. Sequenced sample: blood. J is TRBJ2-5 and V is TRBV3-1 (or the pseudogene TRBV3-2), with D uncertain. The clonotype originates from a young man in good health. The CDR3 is CASSPPRGTQYF. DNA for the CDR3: TGTGCCAGCAGCCCCCCTCGAGGGACCCAGTACTTC.